Below are 27 T cell receptor beta chains sequenced from a single sample in a study of blood T cell repertoires in COVID-19. Clones were sequenced by immunoSEQ multiplex PCR, and TCRdb holds only the in-frame ones, with some missing. Of roughly 200,000 clones listed, roughly 80% are singletons. The sample consisted of peripheral blood. The receptors here all came from a man aged 60-69 years with acute or convalescent COVID-19.

V usage is TRBV10-1 and J usage is TRBJ2-1, with 15 bases lining up with TRBD2. Germline V lookup: CDR1 WNHNN, CDR2 SYGVQD (reference sequence). The CDR3 consists of 18 residues. V gave up 3 bases and J gave up 6 bases; unmatched junction bases: 9. The CDR3 DNA follows: TGCGCCAGCAGTGAAGCAGTTGGACTAGCGGGGGGGAGCAATGAGCAGTTCTTC. Protein product: CASSEAVGLAGGSNEQFF.

The V call is TRBV3-1 (or the pseudogene TRBV3-2), the J call TRBJ1-4; 9 bases are a match to TRBD1. V gave up 4 bases and J gave up 13 bases; unmatched junction bases: 10. This CDR3 comprises 14 residues. In germline, CDR1 is LGHDT, CDR2 YNNKEL (reference sequence). CDR3 sequence reads: CASSLRQGGRGLFF. Here the CDR3 DNA reads TGTGCCAGCAGCCTACGACAGGGGGGGAGGGGACTGTTTTTT.

The chain has TRBV6-5 and TRBJ2-1, with 12 bases that match TRBD2. CDR3 length equals 16 residues. Germline CDR1 and CDR2: MNHEY and SVGAGI. V lost 0 bases and J lost 4; bases outside the gene matches: 1. The CDR3 sequence is CASSYSGTSGYNEQFF. For the CDR3, the DNA is TGTGCCAGCAGTTACTCCGGGACTAGCGGGTACAATGAGCAGTTCTTC.

The CDR3: CASSPGGTTGTDTQYF. The DNA of the CDR3 is TGTGCCAGCAGCCCCGGAGGTACCACCGGCACAGATACGCAGTATTTT. The chain employs TRBV5-4 and TRBJ2-3; maybe TRBD2 (5 bases). The CDR3 has 16 residues. V was trimmed by 4 bases and J by 1 base, leaving 16 bases between them. The V gene's germline CDR1 is SGHNT and CDR2 YYREEE (reference sequence). Together with reference TRBV5-4 and TRBJ2-3, the CDR3 gives the full variable domain: ETGVTQSPTHLIKTRGQQVTLRCSSQSGHNTVSWYQQALGQGPQFIFQYYREEENGRGNFPPRFSGLQFPNYSSELNVNALELDDSALYLCASSPGGTTGTDTQYFGPGTRLTVL.

This clone was recorded only once. This chain connects TRBV28 to TRBJ2-7; D is unclear. The CDR3 length is 12 residues. In germline, CDR1 is MDHEN, CDR2 SYDVKM. The V end was cut by 2 bases, the J end by 5 bases, with 7 bases between. The CDR3 bases are TGTGCCAGCAGTTTAGGAGTGAACGAGCAGTACTTC. It specifies CASSLGVNEQYF. The complete variable domain, with remaining parts taken from reference TRBV28 and TRBJ2-7, reads DVKVTQSSRYLVKRTGEKVFLECVQDMDHENMFWYRQDPGLGLRLIYFSYDVKMKEKGDIPEGYSVSREKKERFSLILESASTNQTSMYLCASSLGVNEQYFGPGTRLTVT.

The rearrangement links TRBV27 to TRBJ2-2; 7 bases map to TRBD2. Germline trimming cut 1 base from V and 2 bases from J; bases unmatched to any gene: 4. This CDR3 contains 16 residues. Germline CDR1 reads MNHEY; CDR2 reads SMNVEV (reference sequence). The CDR3 spells CASSLWGEGNTGELFF. The CDR3 region has the DNA TGTGCCAGCAGTTTATGGGGGGAGGGAAACACCGGGGAGCTGTTTTTT.

The rearrangement uses TRBV6-5 and TRBJ2-7; 7 positions match TRBD2. This CDR3 is built from 11 residues. V was clipped by 6 bases and J by 5 bases; unmatched bases: 1. Germline V gene sequence: CDR1 MNHEY, CDR2 SVGAGI. The CDR3 region has the DNA TGTGCCAGCAGGCTAGCGGACGAGCAGTACTTC. It yields the protein CASRLADEQYF.

The chain links TRBV27 to TRBJ1-1, with a tentative D call TRBD1 (5 bases). The CDR3 length is 14 residues. Germline CDR1 MNHEY, CDR2 SMNVEV (reference sequence). With 6 bases removed from V and 0 bases from J, the gap between germline ends came to 11 bases. The CDR3 nucleotides are TGTGCCAGCAGCCATCAGGGTCTGAACACTGAAGCTTTCTTT. Translating it yields CASSHQGLNTEAFF.

The rearrangement uses TRBV11-2 and TRBJ2-7; D possibly corresponds to TRBD2 (6 bases). The germline V gene has CDR1 SGHAT and CDR2 FQNNGV. The CDR3 is made up of 15 amino acids. Trimming took 0 bases from V and 3 from J, leaving 12 bases between them. The CDR3 DNA sequence: TGTGCCAGCAGCTTAGATCTGGGACTTAGCTACGAGCAGTACTTC. Protein: CASSLDLGLSYEQYF.

The rearrangement uses TRBV10-3 and TRBJ1-5, with D maybe TRBD1 (5 bases). The CDR3 loop spans 12 amino acids. From germline, CDR1 is ENHRY and CDR2 SYGVKD. With 6 bases removed from V and 2 bases from J, the gap between germline ends came to 5 bases. Here the CDR3 DNA reads TGTGCCATCAGACAGGGCAATCAGCCCCAGCATTTT. It specifies CAIRQGNQPQHF.

The sample holds a few counts of this clone. The V gene is TRBV25-1, the J gene TRBJ2-1; TRBD2 might be the D (5 bases). With 6 bases removed from V and 8 bases from J, the gap between germline ends came to 5 bases. The CDR3 is 10 amino acids. Per the germline V gene, CDR1 is MGHDK and CDR2 is SYGVNS. CDR3 nucleotides: TGTGCCAGCAGGAGGGATGAGCAGTTCTTC. Amino acids: CASRRDEQFF.

The chain links TRBV28 to TRBJ2-4, with 11 bases matching TRBD2. Germline CDR1 is MDHEN and CDR2 is SYDVKM. Trimming took 8 bases from V and 2 from J; bases not matched to a gene: 8. The CDR3 length is 16 residues. The CDR3 DNA reads TGTGCCAGCGTTGCTAGCGGGGGGCGGTCCAAAAACATTCAGTACTTC. Translation gives CASVASGGRSKNIQYF. Complete variable domain (other parts from reference TRBV28 and TRBJ2-4): DVKVTQSSRYLVKRTGEKVFLECVQDMDHENMFWYRQDPGLGLRLIYFSYDVKMKEKGDIPEGYSVSREKKERFSLILESASTNQTSMYLCASVASGGRSKNIQYFGAGTRLSVL.

V usage is TRBV10-2 and J usage is TRBJ2-1, with 11 positions matching TRBD2. CDR3 length: 14 amino acids. Looked up from germline, CDR1 is WSHSY and CDR2 is SAAADI. V shed 10 bases, J shed 3 bases, and the junction held 5 bases outside the gene matches. CDR3 amino acids: CATTGTSGYNEQFF. For the CDR3, the DNA is TGCGCCACGACCGGGACTAGCGGCTACAATGAGCAGTTCTTC.

V is TRBV4-1 and J is TRBJ2-1; D is ambiguous. Trimming shortened V by 0 bases and J by 4 bases, and 7 bases separated the two germline ends. The germline V gene encodes CDR1 MGHRA and CDR2 YSYEKL. The CDR3 has 14 amino acids. The CDR3 loop is CASSQDLRYNEQFF. CDR3 DNA sequence: TGCGCCAGCAGCCAAGATCTCAGGTACAATGAGCAGTTCTTC.

The chain employs TRBV30 and TRBJ2-1, with 10 bases aligning to TRBD2. Trimming removed 1 base from V and 10 bases from J; junction bases left unmatched: 7. The CDR3 spans 14 residues. The germline CDR1 and CDR2 sequences are GTSNPN and SVGIG (reference sequence). The CDR3 region has the DNA TGTGCCTGGAGTGCTAGCGGGAGCCAGAGGGAGCAGTTCTTC. It specifies CAWSASGSQREQFF.

The rearrangement uses TRBV4-1 and TRBJ2-4; the match to TRBD1 covers 7 bases. The CDR3 length is 16 residues. Germline loops: CDR1 MGHRA, CDR2 YSYEKL. With 6 bases clipped from V and 2 bases from J, the junction kept 10 bases outside the gene matches. CDR3 residues: CASRHLGGPTKNIQYF. The CDR3 DNA sequence: TGCGCCAGCAGACACTTAGGGGGCCCGACCAAAAACATTCAGTACTTC.

The genes are TRBV12-5 and TRBJ1-1, with D possibly being TRBD1 (5 bases). There are 13 residues in the CDR3. V was cut by 7 bases and J by 3 bases, with 12 bases left in between. CDR1 and CDR2 (germline): LGHNT, FRNRAP. The CDR3 nucleotides are TGTGCTAGTGCCTGGGGGAGGGACACTGAAGCTTTCTTT. This sequence encodes CASAWGRDTEAFF.

The genes are TRBV3-1 (or the pseudogene TRBV3-2) and TRBJ1-2; no definite D call. V shed 4 bases and J shed 4 bases, with 16 bases lying between them. Germline assignment: CDR1 LGHDT and CDR2 YNNKEL (reference sequence). The CDR3 is made up of 15 amino acids. The CDR3 bases are TGTGCCAGCAGCCCGGTGGGGAGGTATAGCTATGGCTACACCTTC. This encodes CASSPVGRYSYGYTF.

The chain is built from TRBV27 and TRBJ1-1, with D unresolved. The CDR3 runs 13 residues. CDR1 MNHEY and CDR2 SMNVEV come from the germline V gene (reference sequence). V lost 5 bases and J 8 bases, leaving 15 bases between the germline ends. For the CDR3, the DNA is TGTGCCAGCAGTCCCCGGGGTCGGGCAGAAGCTTTCTTT. It encodes CASSPRGRAEAFF.

The chain has TRBV5-1 and TRBJ1-4, with D unclear. The CDR3 length is 13 residues. The V and J ends lost 0 bases and 6 bases respectively, with 6 bases between them. Per the germline V gene, CDR1 is SGHRS and CDR2 is YFSETQ. CDR3 region: CASSLVADEKLFF. For the CDR3, the DNA is TGCGCCAGCAGCTTGGTGGCGGATGAAAAACTGTTTTTT.

The chain has TRBV5-1 and TRBJ2-2; TRBD2 aligns across 10 bases. Germline V CDR1 and CDR2: SGHRS, YFSETQ. This CDR3 contains 13 residues. J was trimmed by 7 bases and V by 10 bases; bases with no gene match: 7. CDR3 nucleotides: TGCGCCGGACTAGCGGAGGGCCTCGGGGAGCTGTTTTTT. Amino acid sequence: CAGLAEGLGELFF.

The chain recombines TRBV6-5 with TRBJ2-3, with 7 bases that match TRBD2. The CDR3 spans 14 residues. Germline V gene sequence: CDR1 MNHEY, CDR2 SVGAGI. The V gene end was trimmed by 6 bases and the J gene end by 5 bases; junction bases not matched to a gene: 8. DNA for the CDR3: TGTGCCAGCAGGCGGGGGTCCCGCGGAGATACGCAGTATTTT. Translated, it gives CASRRGSRGDTQYF.

The chain recombines TRBV29-1 with TRBJ1-2; the match to TRBD1 covers 10 bases. This CDR3 contains 15 residues. In germline, CDR1 is SQVTM, CDR2 ANQGSEA. V shed 6 bases, J shed 2 bases, and the junction held 9 bases outside the gene matches. DNA for the CDR3: TGCAGCGTCGAGGGACAGGGGCGGGGAAACTATGGCTACACCTTC. Its translation is CSVEGQGRGNYGYTF. Complete variable domain (other parts from reference TRBV29-1 and TRBJ1-2): SAVISQKPSRDICQRGTSLTIQCQVDSQVTMMFWYRQQPGQSLTLIATANQGSEATYESGFVIDKFPISRPNLTFSTLTVSNMSPEDSSIYLCSVEGQGRGNYGYTFGSGTRLTVV.

The CDR3 DNA reads as TGTGCCAGCAGGACACAGGGCTCTGGGGCCAACGTCCTGACTTTC. This encodes CASRTQGSGANVLTF. J is TRBJ2-6 and V is TRBV11-2; D perhaps matches TRBD1 (6 bases). CDR1 SGHAT and CDR2 FQNNGV come from the germline V gene. V was clipped by 6 bases and J by 0 bases, with 9 bases between them. This CDR3 is built from 15 residues.

This clone was seen only once. J is TRBJ2-1 and V is TRBV2; 7 positions match TRBD1. This CDR3 contains 13 residues. Trimming removed 5 bases from V and 9 bases from J; junction bases left unmatched: 7. Per germline, CDR1 SNHLY and CDR2 FYNNEI. Here the CDR3 DNA reads TGTGCCAGCAGTTCCGACAGGGCTATTGAGCAGTTCTTC. Translation: CASSSDRAIEQFF.

This clone was counted only a few times. The V call is TRBV13, the J call TRBJ1-2; D might be TRBD1 (6 bases). Germline lookup yields CDR1 PRHDT and CDR2 FYEKMQ (reference sequence). The V end lost 5 bases, the J end lost 1 base, and 23 bases lay between the germline ends. The CDR3 totals 18 residues. CDR3 nucleotide sequence: TGTGCCAGCAGCCGGGGACCCGGGACAAGTCTTATTAACTATGGCTACACCTTC. This codes for CASSRGPGTSLINYGYTF.

The chain employs TRBV12-5 and TRBJ1-2; possibly TRBD1 for D (5 bases). The CDR3 totals 23 residues. Trimming pared 0 bases from V and 0 bases from J, leaving 32 bases between. CDR1 is LGHNT and CDR2 is FRNRAP in the germline V gene. The CDR3 protein is CASGLVFARGYETGRRANYGYTF. The CDR3 region has the DNA TGTGCTAGTGGTTTGGTATTCGCCCGGGGGTACGAAACGGGGAGAAGAGCTAACTATGGCTACACCTTC.